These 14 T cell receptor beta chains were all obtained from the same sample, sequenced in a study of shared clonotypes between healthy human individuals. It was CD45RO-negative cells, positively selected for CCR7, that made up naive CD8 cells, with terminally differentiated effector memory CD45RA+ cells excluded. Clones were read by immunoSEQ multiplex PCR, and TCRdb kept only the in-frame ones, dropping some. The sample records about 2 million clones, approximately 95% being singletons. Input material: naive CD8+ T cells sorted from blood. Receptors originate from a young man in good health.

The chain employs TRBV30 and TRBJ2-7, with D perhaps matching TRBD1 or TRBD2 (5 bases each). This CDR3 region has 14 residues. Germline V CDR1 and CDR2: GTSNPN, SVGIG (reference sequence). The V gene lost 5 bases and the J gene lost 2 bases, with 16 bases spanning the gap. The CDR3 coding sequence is TGTGCCTGGGAGAACCGGGACCGCACCTACGAGCAGTACTTC. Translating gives CAWENRDRTYEQYF.

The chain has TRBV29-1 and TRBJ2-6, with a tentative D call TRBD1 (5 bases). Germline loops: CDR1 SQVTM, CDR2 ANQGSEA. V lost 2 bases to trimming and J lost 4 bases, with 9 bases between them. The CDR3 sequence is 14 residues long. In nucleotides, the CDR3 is TGCAGCGTTGAAAGGGGATCAGGGGCCAACGTCCTGACTTTC. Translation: CSVERGSGANVLTF.

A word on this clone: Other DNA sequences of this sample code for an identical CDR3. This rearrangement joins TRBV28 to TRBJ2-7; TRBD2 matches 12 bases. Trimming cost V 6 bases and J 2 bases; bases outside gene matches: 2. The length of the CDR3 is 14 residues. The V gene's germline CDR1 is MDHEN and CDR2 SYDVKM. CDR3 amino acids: CASSLAGGTYEQYF. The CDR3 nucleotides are TGTGCCAGCAGCCTAGCGGGGGGGACCTACGAGCAGTACTTC.

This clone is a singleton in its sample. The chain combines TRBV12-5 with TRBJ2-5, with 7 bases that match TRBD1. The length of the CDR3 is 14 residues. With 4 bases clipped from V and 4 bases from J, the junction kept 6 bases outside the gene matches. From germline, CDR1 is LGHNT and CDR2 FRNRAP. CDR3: CASGSVNRGETQYF. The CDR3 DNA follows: TGTGCTAGTGGTTCCGTAAACAGGGGAGAGACCCAGTACTTC.

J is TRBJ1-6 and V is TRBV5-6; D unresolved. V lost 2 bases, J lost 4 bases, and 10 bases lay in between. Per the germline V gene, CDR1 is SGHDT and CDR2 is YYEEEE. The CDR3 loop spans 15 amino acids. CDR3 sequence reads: CASSLLGIYNSPLHF. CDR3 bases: TGTGCCAGCAGCTTATTAGGGATTTATAATTCACCCCTCCACTTT.

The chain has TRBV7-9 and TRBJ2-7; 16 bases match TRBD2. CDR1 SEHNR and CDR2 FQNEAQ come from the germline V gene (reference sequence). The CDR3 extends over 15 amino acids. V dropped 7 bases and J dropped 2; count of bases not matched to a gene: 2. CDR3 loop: CASTGTSGRAYEQYF. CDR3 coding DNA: TGTGCCAGCACCGGGACTAGCGGGAGGGCCTACGAGCAGTACTTC.

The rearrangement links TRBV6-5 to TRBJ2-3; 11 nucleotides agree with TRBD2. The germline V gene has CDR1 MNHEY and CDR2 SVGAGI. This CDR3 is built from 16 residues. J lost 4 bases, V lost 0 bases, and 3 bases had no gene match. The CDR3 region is CASSYSLAGGSDTQYF. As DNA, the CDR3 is TGTGCCAGCAGTTACTCGCTAGCGGGGGGCTCAGATACGCAGTATTTT.

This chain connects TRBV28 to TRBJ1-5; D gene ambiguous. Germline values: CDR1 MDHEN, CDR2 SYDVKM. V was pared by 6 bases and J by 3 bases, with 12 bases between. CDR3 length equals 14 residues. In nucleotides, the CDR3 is TGTGCCAGCAGCCGTGGTTTGAACAATCAGCCCCAGCATTTT. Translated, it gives CASSRGLNNQPQHF.

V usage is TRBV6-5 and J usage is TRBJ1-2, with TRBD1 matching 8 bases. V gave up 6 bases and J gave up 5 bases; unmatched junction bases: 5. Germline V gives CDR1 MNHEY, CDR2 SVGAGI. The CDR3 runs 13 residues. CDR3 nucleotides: TGTGCCAGCAGCCTGACAGGGGTATATGGCTACACCTTC. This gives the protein CASSLTGVYGYTF.

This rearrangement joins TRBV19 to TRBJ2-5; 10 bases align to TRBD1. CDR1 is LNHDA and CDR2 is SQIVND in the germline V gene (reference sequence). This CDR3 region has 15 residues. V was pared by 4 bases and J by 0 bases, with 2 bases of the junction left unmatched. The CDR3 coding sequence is TGTGCCAGTAGTACCGGGACAGGGGACCAAGAGACCCAGTACTTC. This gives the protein CASSTGTGDQETQYF.

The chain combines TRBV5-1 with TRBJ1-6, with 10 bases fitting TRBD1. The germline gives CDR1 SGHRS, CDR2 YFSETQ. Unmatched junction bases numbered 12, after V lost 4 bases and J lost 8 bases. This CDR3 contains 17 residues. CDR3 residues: CASSGGTWDRGHSPLHF. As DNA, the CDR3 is TGCGCCAGCAGCGGAGGAACCTGGGACAGGGGACATTCACCCCTCCACTTT.

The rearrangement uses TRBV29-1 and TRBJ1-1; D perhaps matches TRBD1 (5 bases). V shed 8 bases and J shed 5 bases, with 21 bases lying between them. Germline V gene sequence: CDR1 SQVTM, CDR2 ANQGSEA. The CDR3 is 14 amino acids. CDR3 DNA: TGCAGCATATGGACTCCCGGGGGAGGGACTGAAGCTTTCTTT. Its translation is CSIWTPGGGTEAFF.

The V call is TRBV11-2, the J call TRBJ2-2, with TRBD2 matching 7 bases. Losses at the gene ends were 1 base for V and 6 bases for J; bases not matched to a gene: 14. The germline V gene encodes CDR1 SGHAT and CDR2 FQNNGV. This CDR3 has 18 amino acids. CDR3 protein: CASSLVRLGSGAPGELFF. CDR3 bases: TGTGCCAGCAGCTTAGTCCGTTTAGGAAGCGGGGCGCCCGGGGAGCTGTTTTTT.

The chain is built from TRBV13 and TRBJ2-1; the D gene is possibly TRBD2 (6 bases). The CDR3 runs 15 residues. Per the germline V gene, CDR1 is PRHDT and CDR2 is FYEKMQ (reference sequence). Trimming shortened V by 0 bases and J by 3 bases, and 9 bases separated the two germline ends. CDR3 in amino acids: CASSLGAGLYNEQFF. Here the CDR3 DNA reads TGTGCCAGCAGCTTAGGTGCGGGGCTCTACAATGAGCAGTTCTTC.